The clone carrying this TCR beta chain was detected a few times. As yet, its antigen is unknown. J gave up 2 bases and V 4 bases, and 4 bases lay outside the gene matches. This CDR3 comprises 16 residues. Per germline, CDR1 SGHRS and CDR2 YFSETQ. The sample comes from a study of T-cell memory formation after mild COVID-19. Study-level background: The TCR clusters were mostly specific to one donor. Whole-study results and caveats: Later expanders leaned CD4+, whereas clones that contracted between day 15 and 85 were balanced CD4/CD8. Cross-reactive memory appears to have joined, as suggested by some responding clones showing up in pre-infection memory. Most CD4+ clones that shrank were in CM and EM, while CD8+ ones turned up in EMRA.

TCRdb reprocessed the 5' RACE reads via MiXCR and lists one record per CDR3 protein. The table records about 270,000 distinct CDR3 sequences, less than 20% of them present only once. The V gene is TRBV5-1, the J gene TRBJ2-6, with TRBD1 matching over 9 bases. Sequenced material: PBMCs or a T cell subset sorted from them (not recorded which). The source is an adult woman who had mild COVID-19 (a few samples of this study predate the infection). Cell type and time point are not known. The CDR3 DNA reads TGCGCCAGCAGCAGGACAGGGGCGGCTGGGGCCAACGTCCTGACTTTC. It encodes CASSRTGAAGANVLTF.